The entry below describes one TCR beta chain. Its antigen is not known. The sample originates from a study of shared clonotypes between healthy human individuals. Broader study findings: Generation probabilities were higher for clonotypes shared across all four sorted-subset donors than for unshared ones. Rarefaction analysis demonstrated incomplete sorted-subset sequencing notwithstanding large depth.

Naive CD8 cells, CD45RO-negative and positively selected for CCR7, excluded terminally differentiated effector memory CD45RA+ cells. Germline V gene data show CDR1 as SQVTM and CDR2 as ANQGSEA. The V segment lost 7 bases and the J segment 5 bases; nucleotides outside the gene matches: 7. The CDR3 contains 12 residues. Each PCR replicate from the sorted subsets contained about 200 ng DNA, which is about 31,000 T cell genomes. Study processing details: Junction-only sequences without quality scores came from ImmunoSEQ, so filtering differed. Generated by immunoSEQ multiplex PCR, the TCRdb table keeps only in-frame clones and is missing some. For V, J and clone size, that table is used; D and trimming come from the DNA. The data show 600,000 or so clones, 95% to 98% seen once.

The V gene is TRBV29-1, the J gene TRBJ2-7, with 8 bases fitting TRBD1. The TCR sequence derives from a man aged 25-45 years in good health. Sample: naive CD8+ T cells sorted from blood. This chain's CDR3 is CSARQGLNEQYF. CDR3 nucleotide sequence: TGCAGCGCCAGACAGGGGCTCAACGAGCAGTACTTC.